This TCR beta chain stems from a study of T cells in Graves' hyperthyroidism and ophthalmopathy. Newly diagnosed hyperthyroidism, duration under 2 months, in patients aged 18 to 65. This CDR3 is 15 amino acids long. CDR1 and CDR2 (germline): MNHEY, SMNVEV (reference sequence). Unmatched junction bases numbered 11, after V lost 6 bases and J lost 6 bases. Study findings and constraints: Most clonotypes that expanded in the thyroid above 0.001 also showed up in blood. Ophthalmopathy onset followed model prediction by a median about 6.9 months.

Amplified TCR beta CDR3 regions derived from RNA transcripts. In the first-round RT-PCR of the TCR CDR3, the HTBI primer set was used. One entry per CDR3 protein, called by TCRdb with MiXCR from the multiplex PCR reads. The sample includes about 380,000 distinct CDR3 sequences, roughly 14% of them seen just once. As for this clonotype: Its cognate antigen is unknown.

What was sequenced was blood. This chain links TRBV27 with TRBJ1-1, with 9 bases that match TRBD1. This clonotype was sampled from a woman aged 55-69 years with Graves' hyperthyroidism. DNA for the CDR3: TGTGCCAGCAGCACCGGGACAGGGAAGAGACCTGAAGCTTTCTTT. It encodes CASSTGTGKRPEAFF.